This TCR beta chain was sequenced for a study of cytomegalovirus exposure and HLA in healthy donors. Study-wide context: One earlier analysis, a look at about 179 million T cells, found more than 100 million unique TCR beta sequences. Study results and caveats: A later analysis showed that HLA-associated TCR beta chains had undergone more clonal expansion than equally common others.

Nominally healthy donors were sampled, though unrecorded immune exposures were likely. Amplification used 60 Vbeta primers and 13 Jbeta primers. Libraries were prepared by immunoSEQ multiplex PCR; TCRdb keeps only in-frame clonotypes and omits some of them. The data contain 100,000 to 150,000 clones, roughly 78% of them singletons. Germline-derived CDR1 and CDR2 are MNHEY and SVGAGI. Trimming removed 2 bases from V and 1 base from J, with 8 bases in between. This CDR3 is 14 amino acids long. Remarks on this clone: Antigen specificity is unknown.

This receptor was obtained from a young man in good health and CMV-seropositive. The chain joins TRBV6-5 to TRBJ1-1; D remains unclear. Sequenced sample: PBMCs. CDR3 coding DNA: TGTGCCAGCAGTTACGCCCCAGGGAACACTGAAGCTTTCTTT. Its protein is CASSYAPGNTEAFF.